This is a list of T cell receptor beta chains from one sample in a study of control samples from healthy donors and cancer patients. Only in-frame clones appear in the TCRdb table, and some are missing; sequencing was by immunoSEQ multiplex PCR. This sample has about 120,000 clones, with approximately 90% found just once. The source material was blood. These receptors came from a woman aged 70-85 years in good health. The CDR3 runs from the conserved cysteine through the conserved F or W.

v_gene: TRBV7-9
CDR3aa: CASSLSTQYF

v_gene: TRBV6-2/TRBV6-3
CDR3aa: CASSLPSGRDRKGTEAFF

v_gene: TRBV5-1
CDR3aa: CASSLDAGTDSPLHF

v_gene: TRBV6-4
CDR3aa: CASSDSAGVKETQYF

v_gene: TRBV2
CDR3aa: CASRQNYGYTF

v_gene: TRBV4-1
CDR3aa: CASSQDVTQYF

v_gene: TRBV5-1
CDR3aa: CASSFEGTIYGYTF

v_gene: TRBV5-1
CDR3aa: CASSSDSNYGYTF

v_gene: TRBV24-1
CDR3aa: CATSDFTGELFF

v_gene: TRBV7-2
CDR3aa: CASSQVGSNTGELFF

v_gene: TRBV7-9
CDR3aa: CASIRGQNTEAFF

v_gene: TRBV9
CDR3aa: CASSAMDRGQETQYF